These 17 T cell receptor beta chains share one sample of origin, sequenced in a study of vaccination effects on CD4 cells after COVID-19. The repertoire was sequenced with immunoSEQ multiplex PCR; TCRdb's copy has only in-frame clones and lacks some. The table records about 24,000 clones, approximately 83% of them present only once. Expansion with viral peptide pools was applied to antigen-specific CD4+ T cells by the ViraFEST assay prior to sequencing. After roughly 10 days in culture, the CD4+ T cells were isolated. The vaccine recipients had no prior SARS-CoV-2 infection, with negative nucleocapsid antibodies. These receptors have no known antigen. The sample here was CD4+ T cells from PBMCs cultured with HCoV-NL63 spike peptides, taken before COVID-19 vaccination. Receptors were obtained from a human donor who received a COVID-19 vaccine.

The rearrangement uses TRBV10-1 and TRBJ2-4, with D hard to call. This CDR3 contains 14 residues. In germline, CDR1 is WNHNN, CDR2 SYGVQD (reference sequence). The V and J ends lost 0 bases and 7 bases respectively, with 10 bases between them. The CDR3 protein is CASSESVSQNIQYF. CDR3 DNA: TGCGCCAGCAGTGAGTCCGTCTCACAGAACATTCAGTACTTC.

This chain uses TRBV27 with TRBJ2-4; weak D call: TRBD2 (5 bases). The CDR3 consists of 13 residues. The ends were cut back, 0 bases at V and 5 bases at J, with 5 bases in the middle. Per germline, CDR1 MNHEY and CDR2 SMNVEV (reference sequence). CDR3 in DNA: TGTGCCAGCAGTTTATCGGGAGAAAACATTCAGTACTTC. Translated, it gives CASSLSGENIQYF.

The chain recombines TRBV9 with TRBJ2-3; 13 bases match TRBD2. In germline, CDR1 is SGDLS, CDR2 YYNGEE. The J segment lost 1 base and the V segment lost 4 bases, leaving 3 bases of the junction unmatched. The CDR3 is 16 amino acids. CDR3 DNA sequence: TGTGCCAGCAGCCCAGGACTAGCGGGGGGCACAGATACGCAGTATTTT. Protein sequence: CASSPGLAGGTDTQYF.

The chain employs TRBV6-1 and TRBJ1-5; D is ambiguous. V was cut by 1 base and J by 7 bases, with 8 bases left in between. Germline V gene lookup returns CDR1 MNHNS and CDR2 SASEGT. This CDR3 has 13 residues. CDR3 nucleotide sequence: TGTGCCAGCAGTGAAGTTCCTGTACAGCCCCAGCATTTT. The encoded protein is CASSEVPVQPQHF.

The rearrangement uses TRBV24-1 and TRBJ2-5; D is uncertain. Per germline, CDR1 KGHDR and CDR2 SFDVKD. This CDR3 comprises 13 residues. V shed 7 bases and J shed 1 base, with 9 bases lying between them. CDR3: CATRGPFQETQYF. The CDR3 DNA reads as TGTGCCACCAGAGGACCATTCCAAGAGACCCAGTACTTC.

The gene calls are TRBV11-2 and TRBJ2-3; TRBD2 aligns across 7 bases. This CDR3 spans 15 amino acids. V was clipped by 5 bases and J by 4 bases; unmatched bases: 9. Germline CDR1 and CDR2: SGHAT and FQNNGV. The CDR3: CASSRGGRAPDTQYF. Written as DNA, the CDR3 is TGTGCCAGCAGCAGGGGAGGGAGGGCTCCAGATACGCAGTATTTT.

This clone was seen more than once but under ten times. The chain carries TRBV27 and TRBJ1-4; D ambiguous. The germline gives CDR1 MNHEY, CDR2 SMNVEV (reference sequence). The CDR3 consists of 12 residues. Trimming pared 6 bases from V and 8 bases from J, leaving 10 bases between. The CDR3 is CASSPRGEKLFF. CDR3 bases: TGTGCCAGCAGCCCCAGAGGAGAAAAACTGTTTTTT.

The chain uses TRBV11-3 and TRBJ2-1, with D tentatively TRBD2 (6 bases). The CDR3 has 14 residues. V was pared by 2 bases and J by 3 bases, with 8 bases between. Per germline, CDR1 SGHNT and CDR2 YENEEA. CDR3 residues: CASSLSGDYNEQFF. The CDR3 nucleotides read TGTGCCAGCAGCTTATCGGGGGACTACAATGAGCAGTTCTTC.

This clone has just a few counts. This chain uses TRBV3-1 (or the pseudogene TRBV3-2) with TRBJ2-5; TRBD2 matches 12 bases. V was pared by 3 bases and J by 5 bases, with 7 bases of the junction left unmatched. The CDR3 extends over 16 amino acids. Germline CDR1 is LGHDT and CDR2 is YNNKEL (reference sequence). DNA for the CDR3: TGTGCCAGCAGCCACATACTAGCGGGGGGAGGGGAGACCCAGTACTTC. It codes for CASSHILAGGGETQYF.

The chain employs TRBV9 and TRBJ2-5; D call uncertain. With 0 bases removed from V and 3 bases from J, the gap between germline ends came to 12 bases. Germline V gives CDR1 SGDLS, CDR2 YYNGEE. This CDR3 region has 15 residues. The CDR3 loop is CASSVGVISEETQYF. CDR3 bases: TGTGCCAGCAGCGTAGGGGTTATTTCCGAAGAGACCCAGTACTTC.

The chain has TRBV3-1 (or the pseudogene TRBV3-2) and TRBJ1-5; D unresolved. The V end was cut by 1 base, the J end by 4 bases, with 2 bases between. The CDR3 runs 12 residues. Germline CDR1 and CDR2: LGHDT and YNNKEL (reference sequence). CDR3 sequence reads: CASSQGNQPQHF. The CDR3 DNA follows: TGTGCCAGCAGCCAAGGGAATCAGCCCCAGCATTTT.

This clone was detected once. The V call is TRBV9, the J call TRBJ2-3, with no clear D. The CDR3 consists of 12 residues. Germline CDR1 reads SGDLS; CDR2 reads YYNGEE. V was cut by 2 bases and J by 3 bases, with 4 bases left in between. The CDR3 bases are TGTGCCAGCAGCGTTGGAACAGATACGCAGTATTTT. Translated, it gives CASSVGTDTQYF. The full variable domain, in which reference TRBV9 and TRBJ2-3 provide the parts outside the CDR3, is DSGVTQTPKHLITATGQRVTLRCSPRSGDLSVYWYQQSLDQGLQFLIQYYNGEERAKGNILERFSAQQFPDLHSELNLSSLELGDSALYFCASSVGTDTQYFGPGTRLTVL.

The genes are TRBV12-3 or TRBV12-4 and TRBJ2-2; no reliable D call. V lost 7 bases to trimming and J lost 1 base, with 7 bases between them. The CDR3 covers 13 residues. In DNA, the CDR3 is TGTGCCAGCACCCCGGGGAACACCGGGGAGCTGTTTTTT. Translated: CASTPGNTGELFF.

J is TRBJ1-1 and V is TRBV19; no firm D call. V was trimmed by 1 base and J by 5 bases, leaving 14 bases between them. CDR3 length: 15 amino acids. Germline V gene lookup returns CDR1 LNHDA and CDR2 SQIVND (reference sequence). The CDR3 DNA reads TGTGCCAGTAGTATAGGGGGAGGGTTGGAAACTGAAGCTTTCTTT. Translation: CASSIGGGLETEAFF.

The CDR3 nucleotides are TGTGCCAGCTCACCTGCGACAGAGAATGGCTACACCTTC. Its translation: CASSPATENGYTF. The genes are TRBV18 and TRBJ1-2; D is perhaps TRBD1 (5 bases). V was cut by 3 bases and J by 6 bases, with 11 bases left in between. The CDR3 has 13 residues. Germline CDR1 reads KGHSH; CDR2 reads LQKENI.

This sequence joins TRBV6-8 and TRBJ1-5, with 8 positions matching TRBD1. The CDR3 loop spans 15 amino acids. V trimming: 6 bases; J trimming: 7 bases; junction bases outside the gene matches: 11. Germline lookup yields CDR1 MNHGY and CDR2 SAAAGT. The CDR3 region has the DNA TGTGCCAGCAGACCGAACAGGGGGAACGGGCAGCCCCAGCATTTT. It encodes CASRPNRGNGQPQHF.

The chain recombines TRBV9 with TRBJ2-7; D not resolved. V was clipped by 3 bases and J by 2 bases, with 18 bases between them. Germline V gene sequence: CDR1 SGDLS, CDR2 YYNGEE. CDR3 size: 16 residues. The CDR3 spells CASSASSGWGTYEQYF. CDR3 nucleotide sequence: TGTGCCAGCAGCGCCTCCTCAGGATGGGGAACCTACGAGCAGTACTTC. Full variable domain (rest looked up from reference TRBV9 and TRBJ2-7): DSGVTQTPKHLITATGQRVTLRCSPRSGDLSVYWYQQSLDQGLQFLIQYYNGEERAKGNILERFSAQQFPDLHSELNLSSLELGDSALYFCASSASSGWGTYEQYFGPGTRLTVT.